The T cell receptor beta chain under discussion was sequenced for a study of monozygotic twins with inflammatory bowel disease. TCRdb re-called the 5' RACE reads and gives one entry per CDR3 protein, without DNA. This listing includes some 450,000 distinct CDR3 sequences. The CDR3 extends over 13 amino acids. Germline values: CDR1 ENHRY, CDR2 SYGVKD. Material: blood. The chain couples TRBV10-3 to TRBJ2-5; TCRdb reports TRBD1, a call that lacks DNA to check it against. The sequence derives from a human donor with ulcerative colitis or Crohn's disease, or a healthy co-twin of an affected twin (not recorded which). The CDR3 sequence is CAIKEGVRETQYF.